Listed here are 9 T cell receptor beta chains from one sample, sequenced in a study of blood T cell repertoires in COVID-19. TCRdb's table, derived via immunoSEQ multiplex PCR, lists solely in-frame clones and lacks some. Among about 260,000 clones listed, roughly 86% were seen once. The sample comprised peripheral blood. The source is a woman between 45 and 60 years old with acute or convalescent COVID-19.

The rearrangement joins TRBV10-3 to TRBJ2-1; 16 positions agree with TRBD2. CDR1 and CDR2 from the germline V gene are ENHRY and SYGVKD. The CDR3 spans 17 residues. The V segment lost 11 bases and the J segment 1 base; nucleotides outside the gene matches: 8. This chain's CDR3 is CAAEGTSGRGSYNEQFF. DNA for the CDR3: TGTGCCGCAGAAGGGACTAGCGGGAGGGGGTCCTACAATGAGCAGTTCTTC.

This CDR3 reads CASSQGRDRVPFEQYF. Written as DNA, the CDR3 is TGCGCCAGCAGCCAGGGGCGGGACAGGGTCCCGTTCGAGCAGTACTTC. The chain combines TRBV4-1 with TRBJ2-7; 9 nucleotides agree with TRBD1. This CDR3 spans 16 amino acids. V dropped 3 bases and J dropped 6; count of bases not matched to a gene: 12. Germline CDR1 and CDR2: MGHRA and YSYEKL.

This chain joins TRBV6-5 and TRBJ2-7, with TRBD2 as a possible D gene (6 bases). CDR1 and CDR2 from the germline V gene are MNHEY and SVGAGI. This CDR3 region has 13 residues. V dropped 0 bases and J dropped 6 bases, with 9 bases sitting between them. The CDR3 region is CASSYSGGREQYF. CDR3 nucleotides: TGTGCCAGCAGTTACTCAGGAGGGCGCGAGCAGTACTTC.

This clone came up once. For the CDR3, the DNA is TGTGCCAGCAGTTTATATCTTTCCGGGGGGTTAGCCAAAAACATTCAGTACTTC. It is translated as CASSLYLSGGLAKNIQYF. The rearrangement joins TRBV28 to TRBJ2-4, with 7 bases that match TRBD2. Germline-derived CDR1 and CDR2 are MDHEN and SYDVKM. The J segment lost 0 bases and the V segment lost 1 base, leaving 9 bases of the junction unmatched. CDR3 length: 18 amino acids.

The CDR3 here is CASSWAGTSEPYEQYF. CDR3 bases: TGTGCCAGCAGTTGGGCCGGGACTAGCGAGCCCTACGAGCAGTACTTC. The chain carries TRBV28 and TRBJ2-7; 10 positions match TRBD2. The length of the CDR3 is 16 residues. Germline-derived CDR1 and CDR2 are MDHEN and SYDVKM. V lost 4 bases to trimming and J lost 2 bases; unmatched junction nucleotides: 8.

This clone has more than one count but fewer than ten. This chain joins TRBV13 and TRBJ2-1; 8 nucleotides align to TRBD2. This CDR3 comprises 15 residues. The ends lost 3 bases at V and 9 bases at J; junction bases unmatched: 10. Germline values: CDR1 PRHDT, CDR2 FYEKMQ (reference sequence). For the CDR3, the DNA is TGTGCCAGCAGCTTCTCCAGCGGGAGTCTCACTGAGCAGTTCTTC. This sequence encodes CASSFSSGSLTEQFF.

This clone was counted a few times. The chain recombines TRBV4-2 with TRBJ1-4; TRBD1 is a possible D gene (5 bases). Trimming removed 0 bases at V and 7 bases at J, with 15 bases between. CDR1 and CDR2 from the germline V gene are LGHNA and YNFKEQ. This CDR3 comprises 16 residues. The CDR3 sequence is CASSQDGVGGSEKLFF. CDR3 in DNA: TGTGCCAGCAGCCAAGATGGGGTTGGGGGGAGTGAAAAACTGTTTTTT.

J is TRBJ1-3 and V is TRBV4-2; D perhaps matches TRBD1 (6 bases). This CDR3 has 16 amino acids. CDR1 and CDR2 (germline): LGHNA, YNFKEQ. The V end was cut by 4 bases, the J end by 0 bases, with 13 bases between. Written as DNA, the CDR3 is TGTGCCAGCAGCCTCGACAGGATGAACTCTGGAAACACCATATATTTT. It translates to CASSLDRMNSGNTIYF.

V usage is TRBV7-2 and J usage is TRBJ2-7, with D possibly matching TRBD1 (6 bases). Germline-derived CDR1 and CDR2 are SGHTA and FQGNSA. V was shortened by 4 bases and J by 0 bases, with 16 bases between the two germline ends. This CDR3 is built from 16 residues. Written as DNA, the CDR3 is TGTGCCAGCAGCTACTTGGACAGTGATGGCTCCTACGAGCAGTACTTC. This gives the protein CASSYLDSDGSYEQYF. The full variable domain, completed using reference TRBV7-2 and TRBJ2-7, is GAGVSQSPSNKVTEKGKDVELRCDPISGHTALYWYRQSLGQGLEFLIYFQGNSAPDKSGLPSDRFSAERTGGSVSTLTIQRTQQEDSAVYLCASSYLDSDGSYEQYFGPGTRLTVT.